This passage covers 2 T cell receptor beta chains from one sample sequenced in a study of naive and memory T cell subsets. An equimolar mix of two oligonucleotides served as the beta constant-region primer for TRBC1 and TRBC2. TCRdb analysed the UMI-ligation and nested PCR reads with MiXCR anew, one entry per CDR3 protein. The repertoire holds about 85,000 distinct CDR3 sequences, with roughly 13% as singletons. The sample taken for sequencing was central memory CD4+ T cells from blood. The receptors originated from a human donor in good health.

V and J are TRBV5-1 and TRBJ2-1, with 9 bases identical to TRBD1. V was clipped by 4 bases and J by 6 bases; unmatched bases: 8. The CDR3 is 15 residues long. Germline loops: CDR1 SGHRS, CDR2 YFSETQ. The CDR3 DNA sequence: TGCGCCAGCAGCACCACAGGGGGCGCGGGCAATGAGCAGTTCTTC. Its protein product is CASSTTGGAGNEQFF.

The J gene is TRBJ1-1, the V gene TRBV7-6; 10 bases align to TRBD1. J gave up 3 bases and V 0 bases, and 7 bases lay outside the gene matches. From germline, CDR1 is SGHVS and CDR2 FNYEAQ. The CDR3 has 17 amino acids. CDR3 residues: CASSLAGTGEWHTEAFF. Written as DNA, the CDR3 is TGTGCCAGCAGCTTAGCGGGGACAGGGGAATGGCACACTGAAGCTTTCTTT.